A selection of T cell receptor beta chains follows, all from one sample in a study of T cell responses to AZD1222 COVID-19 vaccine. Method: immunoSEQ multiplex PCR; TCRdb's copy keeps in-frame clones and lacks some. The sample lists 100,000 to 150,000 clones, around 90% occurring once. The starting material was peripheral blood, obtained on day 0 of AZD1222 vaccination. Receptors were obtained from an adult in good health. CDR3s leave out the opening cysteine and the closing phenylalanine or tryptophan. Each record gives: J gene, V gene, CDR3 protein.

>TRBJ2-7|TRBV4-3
ASSQGPSPYEQY
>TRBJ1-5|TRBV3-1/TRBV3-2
ASSQMQGQPQH
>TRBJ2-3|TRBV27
ASSFLTSGGLDTQY
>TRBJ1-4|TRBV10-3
AIRPGTEGEKLF
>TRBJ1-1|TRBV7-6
ASSLAPGVGVGQPNTEAF
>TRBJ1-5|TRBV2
ASGQTGSTGYGNQPQH
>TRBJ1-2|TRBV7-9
ASSPEGPNGYT
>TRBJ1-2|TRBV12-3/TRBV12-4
ASRYGTGYGYT
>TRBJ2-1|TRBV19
ASSPGLVVQSGLNEQF
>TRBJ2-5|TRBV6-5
ASTPGRSEETQY
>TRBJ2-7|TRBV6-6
ASSPGGSYEQY
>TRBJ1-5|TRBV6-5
ASSSFQGVGNQPQH
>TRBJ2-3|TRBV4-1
ASSQAGTSFSTDTQY
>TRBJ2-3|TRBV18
ASSPVAGTSTDTQY
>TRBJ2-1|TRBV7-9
ASSWGGGALGEQF
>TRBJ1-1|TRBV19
ASKGRSTEAF
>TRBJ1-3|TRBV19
ASSPSSGNTIY
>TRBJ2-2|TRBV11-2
ASSSVRGSNTGELF
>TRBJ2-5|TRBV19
ASSGTSGVGTQY
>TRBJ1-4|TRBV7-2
ASSLAAGYNEKLF
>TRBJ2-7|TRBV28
ASSPRGQVTYEQY
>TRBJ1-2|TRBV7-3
ASSLTGLNDYGYT
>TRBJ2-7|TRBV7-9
ASSLSGYEQY
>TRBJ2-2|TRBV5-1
ASSLLFAGATGELF
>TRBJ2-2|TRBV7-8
ASTTQGETNTGELF
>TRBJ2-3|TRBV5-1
ASSLELAGSTDTQY
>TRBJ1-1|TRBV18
ASSEVRGTEAF
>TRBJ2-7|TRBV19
ASSPGTSEYEQY
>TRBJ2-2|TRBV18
ASSPPAAGVSGELF
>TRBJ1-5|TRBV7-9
ASNDGLNQPQH
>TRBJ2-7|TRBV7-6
ASSLSPSAQDEQY
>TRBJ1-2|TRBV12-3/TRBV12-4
ASSLPDNYGYT
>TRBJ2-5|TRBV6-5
ASSTPGGETQY
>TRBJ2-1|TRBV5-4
ASSLEAGEDGNEQF
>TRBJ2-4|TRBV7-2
ASSLRTGGENIQY
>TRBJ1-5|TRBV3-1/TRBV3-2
ASSQESLGPQH
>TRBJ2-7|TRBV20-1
SASRTGGGEQY
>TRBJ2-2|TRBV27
ASSFLAGDYTGELF
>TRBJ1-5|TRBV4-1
ASSFRAGQPQH